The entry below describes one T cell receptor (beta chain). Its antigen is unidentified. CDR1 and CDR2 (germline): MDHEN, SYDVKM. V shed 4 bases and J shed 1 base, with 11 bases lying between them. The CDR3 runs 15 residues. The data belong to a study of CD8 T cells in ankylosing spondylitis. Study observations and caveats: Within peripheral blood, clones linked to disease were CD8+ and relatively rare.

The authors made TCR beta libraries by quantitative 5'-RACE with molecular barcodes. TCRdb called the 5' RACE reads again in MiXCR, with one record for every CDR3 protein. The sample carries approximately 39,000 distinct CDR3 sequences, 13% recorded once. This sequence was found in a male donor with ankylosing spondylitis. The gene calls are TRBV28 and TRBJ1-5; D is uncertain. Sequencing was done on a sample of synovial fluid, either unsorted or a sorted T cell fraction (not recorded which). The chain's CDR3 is CASSSEVGSNQPQHF. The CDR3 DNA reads TGTGCCAGCAGTTCAGAGGTGGGGAGCAATCAGCCCCAGCATTTT.